The source of this TCR beta chain is a study of shared clonotypes between healthy human individuals. The CDR3 has 15 amino acids. Germline CDR1 is MNHEY and CDR2 is SVGAGI. Trimming cost V 6 bases and J 0 bases; bases outside gene matches: 8. This clone was found once. What it binds is unknown. Positively selected for CCR7, the CD45RO-negative cells used as naive CD8 cells excluded terminally differentiated effector memory CD45RA+ cells. Study outcomes and limitations: Clonotype sharing among donors likely depends on sequencing depth.

Only in-frame clones appear in the TCRdb table, and some are missing; sequencing was by immunoSEQ multiplex PCR. Here the sample spans 600,000 or so clones, roughly 98% being singletons. This TCR was sampled from a man aged 25 to 45 in good health. The rearrangement joins TRBV6-5 to TRBJ2-7; 7 bases map to TRBD2. Sequenced sample: naive CD8+ T cells sorted from blood. CDR3 in DNA: TGTGCCAGCAGCAACGGGCGGGAGTCCTCCTACGAGCAGTACTTC. This encodes CASSNGRESSYEQYF.